This T cell receptor beta chain was documented in a study of blood T cell repertoires in COVID-19. Study overall: Samples taken during acute and convalescent COVID-19 were collected in the United States, Italy and Spain. In each case, the material was cDNA or gDNA derived from T cells, B-cell-depleted T cells, or PBMCs.

Per the authors' pipeline: For nucleated cells, counts were estimated from reference gene primer amplification. Only in-frame clones appear in the TCRdb table, and some are missing; sequencing was by immunoSEQ multiplex PCR. The V and J calls and the clone size are those of that table, but D and trimming were determined from the DNA. Among 250,000 to 350,000 clones listed, 89% were seen once. Trimming at V came to 2 bases and at J to 3 bases, leaving 16 bases not matched to a gene. This CDR3 has 20 residues. The V gene's germline CDR1 is MDHEN and CDR2 SYDVKM. Sample: peripheral blood. The V gene is TRBV28, the J gene TRBJ2-4; TRBD1 aligns across 10 bases. This clonotype originated in a middle-aged woman who had recovered from COVID-19. The CDR3 loop is CASSLRPVTGGSLVKNIQYF. The DNA of the CDR3 is TGTGCCAGCAGTTTACGGCCCGTGACAGGGGGCTCGTTGGTCAAAAACATTCAGTACTTC.